Sequencing of this T cell receptor beta chain was carried out in a study of shared clonotypes between healthy human individuals. CDR1 is SGDLS, CDR2 YYNGEE, per germline. The CDR3 spans 16 residues. With 3 bases clipped from V and 2 bases from J, the junction kept 5 bases outside the gene matches. Clones were read by immunoSEQ multiplex PCR, and TCRdb kept only the in-frame ones, dropping some. The sample holds roughly 650,000 clones, about 95% seen once. In the naive CD8 group, cells lacked CD45RO and were positively selected for CCR7, so terminally differentiated effector memory CD45RA+ cells were left out.

This receptor was obtained from a woman aged 25 to 39 in good health. The sequenced material came from naive CD8+ T cells sorted from blood. The genes are TRBV9 and TRBJ2-3; 11 nucleotides agree with TRBD2. The DNA of the CDR3 is TGTGCCAGCAGCGCAGAGGGACTAGCGGTCACAGATACGCAGTATTTT. Translation gives CASSAEGLAVTDTQYF.